Presented here are 8 T cell receptor beta chains from one specimen sequenced in a study of cytomegalovirus exposure and HLA in healthy donors. PCR used 60 Vbeta primers and 13 Jbeta primers. TCRdb keeps only in-frame clones here, not all; method: immunoSEQ multiplex PCR. The table records approximately 130,000 clones, 82% of them present only once. Sequenced material: PBMCs. All receptors come from a woman in her forties or fifties in good health and CMV-seropositive.

The gene calls are TRBV9 and TRBJ2-2, with D uncertain. Trimming removed 0 bases from V and 10 bases from J, with 10 bases in between. There are 13 residues in the CDR3. In germline, CDR1 is SGDLS, CDR2 YYNGEE. The CDR3 DNA reads as TGTGCCAGCAGCGTAGGAGGTCTGGCGGAGCTGTTTTTT. Translated: CASSVGGLAELFF.

The CDR3 region is CASSFGGGMRGEQYF. Here the CDR3 DNA reads TGCGCCAGCAGCTTTGGCGGCGGGATGCGTGGCGAGCAGTACTTC. J is TRBJ2-7 and V is TRBV5-1, with D possibly TRBD2 on 6 matching bases. The V gene lost 2 bases and the J gene lost 6 bases, with 18 bases spanning the gap. Germline assignment: CDR1 SGHRS and CDR2 YFSETQ. The CDR3 runs to 15 residues.

The chain recombines TRBV11-2 with TRBJ1-6; 8 positions agree with TRBD1. The germline gives CDR1 SGHAT, CDR2 FQNNGV. This CDR3 spans 16 amino acids. With V trimmed by 6 bases and J by 8 bases, 12 bases remained unmatched. The CDR3 coding sequence is TGTGCCAGCAGTCCCCTGGGCAGGGGGCCGGATTCACCCCTCCACTTT. The encoded protein is CASSPLGRGPDSPLHF. The whole variable domain, filled in from reference TRBV11-2 and TRBJ1-6, reads EAGVAQSPRYKIIEKRQSVAFWCNPISGHATLYWYQQILGQGPKLLIQFQNNGVVDDSQLPKDRFSAERLKGVDSTLKIQPAKLEDSAVYLCASSPLGRGPDSPLHFGNGTRLTVT.

The J gene is TRBJ2-7, the V gene TRBV11-2; D is possibly TRBD1 (6 bases). Per germline, CDR1 SGHAT and CDR2 FQNNGV. Trimming cost V 5 bases and J 6 bases, with 14 bases left between them. This CDR3 spans 13 amino acids. In DNA form, the CDR3 reads TGTGCCAGCAGCCGTGAAAGGGACACCGAGCAGTACTTC. It encodes CASSRERDTEQYF.

This chain connects TRBV4-3 to TRBJ1-1, with D uncertain. This CDR3 has 16 residues. Germline loops: CDR1 LGHNA, CDR2 YSLEER. The V gene lost 3 bases and the J gene lost 0 bases, with 14 bases spanning the gap. The CDR3 is CASSQPLDDLNTEAFF. The CDR3 bases are TGCGCCAGCAGCCAGCCACTTGATGATTTGAACACTGAAGCTTTCTTT.

The chain combines TRBV28 with TRBJ2-2, with 10 bases lining up with TRBD1. CDR3 length: 14 residues. The V gene end was trimmed by 8 bases and the J gene end by 5 bases; junction bases not matched to a gene: 5. Germline V gene sequence: CDR1 MDHEN, CDR2 SYDVKM. Here the CDR3 reads CASSGTGETGELFF. The CDR3 DNA reads as TGTGCCAGCTCCGGGACAGGGGAGACCGGGGAGCTGTTTTTT.

Only one count was recorded for this clone. This chain joins TRBV7-2 and TRBJ2-5; D is undetermined. The V gene's germline CDR1 is SGHTA and CDR2 FQGNSA. This CDR3 spans 12 amino acids. The germline V and J ends were trimmed by 5 bases and 2 bases, with 6 bases remaining between them. CDR3 coding DNA: TGTGCCAGCAGCCCAGGTCAAGAGACCCAGTACTTC. Protein sequence: CASSPGQETQYF.

V and J are TRBV9 and TRBJ1-1; 7 bases align to TRBD1. The CDR3 runs to 14 residues. CDR1 and CDR2 (germline): SGDLS, YYNGEE. V gave up 0 bases and J gave up 4 bases; unmatched junction bases: 3. CDR3 bases: TGTGCCAGCAGCGTAGAAAAGGGGGCCACTGAAGCTTTCTTT. Translating it yields CASSVEKGATEAFF.